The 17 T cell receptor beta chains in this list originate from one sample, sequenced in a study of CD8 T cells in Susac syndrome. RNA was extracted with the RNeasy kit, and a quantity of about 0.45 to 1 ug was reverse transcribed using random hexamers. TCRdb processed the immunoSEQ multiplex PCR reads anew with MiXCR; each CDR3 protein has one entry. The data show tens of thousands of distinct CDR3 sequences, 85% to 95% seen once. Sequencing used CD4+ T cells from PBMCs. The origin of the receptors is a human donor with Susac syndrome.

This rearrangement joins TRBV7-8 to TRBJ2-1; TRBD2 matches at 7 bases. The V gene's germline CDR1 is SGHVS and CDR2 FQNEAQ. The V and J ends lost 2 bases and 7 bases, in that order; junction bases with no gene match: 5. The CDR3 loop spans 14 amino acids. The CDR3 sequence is CASSLILAKNEQFF. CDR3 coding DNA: TGTGCCAGCAGCTTAATACTAGCGAAGAATGAGCAGTTCTTC.

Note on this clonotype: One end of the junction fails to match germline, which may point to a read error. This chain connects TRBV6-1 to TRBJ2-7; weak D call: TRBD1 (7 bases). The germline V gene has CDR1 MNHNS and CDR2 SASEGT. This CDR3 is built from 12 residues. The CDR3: CASSSLRRGLDF. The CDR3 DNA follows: TGTGCCAGCAGTTCTCTCAGGAGGGGGCTCGACTTC.

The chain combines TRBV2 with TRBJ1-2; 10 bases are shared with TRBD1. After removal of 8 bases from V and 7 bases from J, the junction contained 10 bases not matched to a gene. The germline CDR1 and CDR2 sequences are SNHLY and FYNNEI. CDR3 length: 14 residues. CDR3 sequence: CASVERQGAAGYTF. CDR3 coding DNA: TGTGCCAGCGTAGAAAGACAGGGGGCGGCTGGCTACACCTTC.

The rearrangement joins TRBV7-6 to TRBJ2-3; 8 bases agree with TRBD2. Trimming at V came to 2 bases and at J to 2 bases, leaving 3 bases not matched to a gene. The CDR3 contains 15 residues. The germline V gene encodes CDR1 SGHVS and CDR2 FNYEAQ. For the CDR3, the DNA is TGTGCCAGCAGCTTACAAGCGGGAGCCACAGATACGCAGTATTTT. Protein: CASSLQAGATDTQYF.

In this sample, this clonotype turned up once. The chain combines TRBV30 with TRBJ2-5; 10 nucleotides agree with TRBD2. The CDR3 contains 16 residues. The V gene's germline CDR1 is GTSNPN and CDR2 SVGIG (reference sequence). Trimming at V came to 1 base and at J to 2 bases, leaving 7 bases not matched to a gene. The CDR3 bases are TGTGCCTGGAGTGGATTAGGACTAGCGGATCAAGAGACCCAGTACTTC. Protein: CAWSGLGLADQETQYF.

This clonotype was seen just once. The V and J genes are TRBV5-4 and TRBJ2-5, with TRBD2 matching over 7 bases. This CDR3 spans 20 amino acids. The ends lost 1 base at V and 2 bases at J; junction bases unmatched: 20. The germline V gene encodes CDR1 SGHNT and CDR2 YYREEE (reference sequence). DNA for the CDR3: TGTGCCAGCAGCTTGTTCGGGGAATTAGCTAGCGGCAAATTACAAGAGACCCAGTACTTC. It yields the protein CASSLFGELASGKLQETQYF.

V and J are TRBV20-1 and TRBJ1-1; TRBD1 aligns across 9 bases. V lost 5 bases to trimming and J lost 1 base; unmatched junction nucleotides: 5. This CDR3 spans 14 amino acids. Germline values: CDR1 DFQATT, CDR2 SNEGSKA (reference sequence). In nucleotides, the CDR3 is TGCAGTGCTTTACAGGGGGCGGGGAACACTGAAGCTTTCTTT. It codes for CSALQGAGNTEAFF.

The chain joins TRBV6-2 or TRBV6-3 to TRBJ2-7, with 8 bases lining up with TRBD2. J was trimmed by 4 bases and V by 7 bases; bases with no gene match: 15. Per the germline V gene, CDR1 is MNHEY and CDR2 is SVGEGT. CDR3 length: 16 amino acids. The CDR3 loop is CASKLAGQPKTYEQYF. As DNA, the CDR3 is TGTGCCAGCAAGCTAGCGGGCCAACCTAAGACATACGAGCAGTACTTC.

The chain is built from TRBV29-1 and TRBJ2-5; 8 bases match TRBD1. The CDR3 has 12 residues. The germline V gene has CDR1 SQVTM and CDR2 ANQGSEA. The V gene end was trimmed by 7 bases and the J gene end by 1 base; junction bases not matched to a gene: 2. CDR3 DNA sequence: TGCAGCGCCGGACAGGGCCAAGAGACCCAGTACTTC. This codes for CSAGQGQETQYF.

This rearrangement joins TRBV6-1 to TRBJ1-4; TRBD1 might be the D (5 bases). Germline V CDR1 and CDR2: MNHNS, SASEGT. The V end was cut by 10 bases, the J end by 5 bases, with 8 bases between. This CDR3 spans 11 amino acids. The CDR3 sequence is CATRQNEKLFF. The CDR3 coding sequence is TGTGCCACCCGACAGAATGAAAAACTGTTTTTT.

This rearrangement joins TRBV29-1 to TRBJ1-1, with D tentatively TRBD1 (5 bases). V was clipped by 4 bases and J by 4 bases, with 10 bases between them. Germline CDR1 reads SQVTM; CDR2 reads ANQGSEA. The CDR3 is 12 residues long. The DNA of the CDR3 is TGCAGCGTTGGGTCCGGGGGCACTGAAGCTTTCTTT. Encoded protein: CSVGSGGTEAFF.

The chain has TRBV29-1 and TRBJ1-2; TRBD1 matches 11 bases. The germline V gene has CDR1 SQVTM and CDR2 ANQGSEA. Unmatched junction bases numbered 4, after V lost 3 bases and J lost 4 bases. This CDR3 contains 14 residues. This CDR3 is CSVEAGTGGYGYTF. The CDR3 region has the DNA TGCAGCGTTGAGGCCGGGACAGGGGGCTATGGCTACACCTTC. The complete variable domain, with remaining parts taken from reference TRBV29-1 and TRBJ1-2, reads SAVISQKPSRDICQRGTSLTIQCQVDSQVTMMFWYRQQPGQSLTLIATANQGSEATYESGFVIDKFPISRPNLTFSTLTVSNMSPEDSSIYLCSVEAGTGGYGYTFGSGTRLTVV.

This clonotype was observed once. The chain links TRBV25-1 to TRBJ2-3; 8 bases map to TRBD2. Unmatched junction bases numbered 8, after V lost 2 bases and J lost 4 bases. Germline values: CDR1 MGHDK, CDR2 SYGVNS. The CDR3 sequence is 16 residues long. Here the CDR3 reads CASSERVAGISDTQYF. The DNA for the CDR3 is TGTGCCAGCAGTGAAAGAGTAGCGGGAATTTCAGATACGCAGTATTTT.

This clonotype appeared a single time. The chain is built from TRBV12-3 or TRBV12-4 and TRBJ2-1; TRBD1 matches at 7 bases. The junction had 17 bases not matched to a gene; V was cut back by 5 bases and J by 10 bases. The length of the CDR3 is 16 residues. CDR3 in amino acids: CASSARLQQGLGEQFF. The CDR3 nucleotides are TGTGCCAGCAGTGCCCGACTCCAACAGGGGTTAGGGGAGCAGTTCTTC.

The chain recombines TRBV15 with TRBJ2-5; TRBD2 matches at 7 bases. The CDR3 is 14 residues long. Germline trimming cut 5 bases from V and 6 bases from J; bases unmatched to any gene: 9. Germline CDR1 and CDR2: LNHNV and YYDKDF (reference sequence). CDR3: CATSPRTSVKTQYF. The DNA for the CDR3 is TGTGCCACCAGCCCCCGGACTAGTGTGAAGACCCAGTACTTC.

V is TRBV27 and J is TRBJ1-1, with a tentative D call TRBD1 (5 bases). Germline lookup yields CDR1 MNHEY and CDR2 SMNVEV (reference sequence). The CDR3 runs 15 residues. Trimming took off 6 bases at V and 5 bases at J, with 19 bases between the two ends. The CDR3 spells CASRPEGRGGTEAFF. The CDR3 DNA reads TGTGCCAGCAGGCCCGAGGGGAGGGGAGGGACTGAAGCTTTCTTT.

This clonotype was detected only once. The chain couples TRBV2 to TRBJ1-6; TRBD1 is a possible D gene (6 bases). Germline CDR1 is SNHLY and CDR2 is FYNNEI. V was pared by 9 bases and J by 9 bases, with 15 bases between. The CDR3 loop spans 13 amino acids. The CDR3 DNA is TGTGCCAGTACGGGCAGGGGCGGTTCACCCCTCCACTTT. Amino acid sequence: CASTGRGGSPLHF.